The rows below give T cell receptor beta chains drawn from one sample of a study of blood T cell repertoires in COVID-19. This table comes from immunoSEQ multiplex PCR, and its TCRdb copy is limited to in-frame clones, with some not included. The data contain about 220,000 clones, 80% to 90% of them singletons. Sequencing was done on a sample of peripheral blood. Source of these receptors: a woman in her forties or fifties with acute or convalescent COVID-19. The CDR3 runs from the conserved cysteine through the conserved F or W. The order of the fields is V gene, clone size, J gene, D gene, CDR3 DNA, CDR3 protein. The D gene is left open where the match is weak. Not every row has a clone size; where given, it reads once, few, many or a size class.

TRBV28	-	TRBJ1-3	TRBD1	TGTGCCAGCAGTGCCACCGGGACAGGGCCTGGAAACACCATATATTTT	CASSATGTGPGNTIYF
TRBV10-1	-	TRBJ2-7	-	TGCGCCAGCAGTGACAGCTCCTACGAGCAGTACTTC	CASSDSSYEQYF
TRBV29-1	-	TRBJ2-5	-	TGCAGCGCTGGGACTGGCTATGACCAGTACTTC	CSAGTGYDQYF
TRBV10-3	-	TRBJ2-5	-	TGTGCCATCAGTGAAGCCCAGGGAGAGACCCAGTACTTC	CAISEAQGETQYF
TRBV15	-	TRBJ1-1	TRBD1	TGTGCCGCCGGACAGGGGTTGAGCACTGAAGCTTTCTTT	CAAGQGLSTEAFF
TRBV6-6	-	TRBJ1-4	-	TGTGCCAGCAGCCGCACGGACATAGCTAATGAAAAACTGTTTTTT	CASSRTDIANEKLFF
TRBV11-2	-	TRBJ2-5	TRBD1	TGTGCCAGCAGCCGTAGGGACAGGGTGTACCAAGAGACCCAGTACTTC	CASSRRDRVYQETQYF
TRBV6-6	-	TRBJ2-7	TRBD2	TGTGCCGCCTCAGAACCGGGACTATACGAGCAGTACTTC	CAASEPGLYEQYF
TRBV6-5	-	TRBJ2-5	TRBD1	TGTGCCAGCAGCCGAACGGGACAGACTCGGGAGACCCAGTACTTC	CASSRTGQTRETQYF
TRBV7-6	-	TRBJ1-1	TRBD1	TGTGCCAGCAGTTATGACAGGGGGCTCCCCATGAACACTGAAGCTTTCTTT	CASSYDRGLPMNTEAFF
TRBV19	few	TRBJ2-7	TRBD1	TGTGCCAGTAGTATCCAAGGGGGCTACTACGAGCAGTACTTC	CASSIQGGYYEQYF
TRBV18	-	TRBJ2-1	TRBD1	TGTGCCAGCTCACCTATGGGACAGGCCTACAATGAGCAGTTCTTC	CASSPMGQAYNEQFF
TRBV25-1	-	TRBJ2-1	-	TGTGCCAGCAGTGTCCCTAGCGACAATGAGCAGTTCTTC	CASSVPSDNEQFF
TRBV18	-	TRBJ1-5	-	TGTGCCAGCTCATCCTCAGGGACAAATCAGCCCCAGCATTTT	CASSSSGTNQPQHF
TRBV6-5	-	TRBJ2-7	TRBD1	TGTGCCAGCAGTTTCACGCGGACAGGAGTCTACGAGCAGTACTTC	CASSFTRTGVYEQYF
TRBV29-1	-	TRBJ1-2	-	TGCAGCGTCGCGCAGGAGGATCGAGGCTACACCTTC	CSVAQEDRGYTF
TRBV18	-	TRBJ2-2	TRBD2	TGTGCCAGCTCACCACAGTCAGCGGGAGTGTCTACCGGGGAGCTGTTTTTT	CASSPQSAGVSTGELFF
TRBV6-5	-	TRBJ2-1	-	TGTGCCAGCAGTTCACAGGGTGGCTATGAGCAGTTCTTC	CASSSQGGYEQFF
TRBV11-2	-	TRBJ1-6	TRBD1	TGTGCCAGCAGCTCCCCATCGGACAGGGGGCGAGGGAACTCACCCCTCCACTTT	CASSSPSDRGRGNSPLHF
TRBV27	-	TRBJ2-3	TRBD2	TGTGCCAGCAGTACCCGGGGTAGCGGGACCAGCACAGATACGCAGTATTTT	CASSTRGSGTSTDTQYF
TRBV5-4	-	TRBJ1-6	-	TGTGCCAGCAGCCCCGAGAGGGCCGAATCACCCCTCCACTTT	CASSPERAESPLHF
TRBV28	-	TRBJ2-7	TRBD1	TGTGCCAGCAGTTGGGACAGTACCTACGAGCAGTACTTC	CASSWDSTYEQYF
TRBV2	-	TRBJ1-1	-	TGTGCCAGCAGTGTCAGGCAGTTCACTGAAGCTTTCTTT	CASSVRQFTEAFF
TRBV3-1/TRBV3-2	-	TRBJ1-5	-	TGTGCCAGCGGACAGTGGGGTCAGCCCCAGCATTTT	CASGQWGQPQHF
TRBV19	-	TRBJ1-1	-	TGTGCCAGTATTAGGACCAGAGGGACTGAAGCTTTCTTT	CASIRTRGTEAFF
TRBV12-3/TRBV12-4	-	TRBJ1-1	-	TGTGCCAGCAGTCTCAGGGTCACTGAAGCTTTCTTT	CASSLRVTEAFF
TRBV6-5	-	TRBJ1-6	TRBD1	TGTGCCAGCAAGGGGACAGGGGAGATCACACCCCTCCACTTT	CASKGTGEITPLHF